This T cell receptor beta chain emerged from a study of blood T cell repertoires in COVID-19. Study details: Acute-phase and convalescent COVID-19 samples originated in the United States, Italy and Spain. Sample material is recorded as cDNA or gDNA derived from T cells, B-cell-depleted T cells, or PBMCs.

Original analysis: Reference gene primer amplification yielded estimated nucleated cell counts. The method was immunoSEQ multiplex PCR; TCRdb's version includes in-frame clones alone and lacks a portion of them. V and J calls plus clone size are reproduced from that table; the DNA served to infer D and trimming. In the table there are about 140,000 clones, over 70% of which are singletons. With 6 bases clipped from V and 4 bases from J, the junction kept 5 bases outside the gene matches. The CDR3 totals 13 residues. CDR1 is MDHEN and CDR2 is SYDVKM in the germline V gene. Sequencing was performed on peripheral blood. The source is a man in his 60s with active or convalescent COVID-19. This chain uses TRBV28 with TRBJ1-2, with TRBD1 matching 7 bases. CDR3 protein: CASRLGTVYGYTF. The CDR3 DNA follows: TGTGCCAGCAGATTGGGGACAGTCTATGGCTACACCTTC.